This T cell receptor (beta chain) was found in a study of shared clonotypes between healthy human individuals. Study as a whole: The cohort had two women and a few men, ages 18 to 49.

The germline V gene encodes CDR1 SEHNR and CDR2 FQNEAQ (reference sequence). Trimming shortened V by 4 bases and J by 4 bases, and 4 bases separated the two germline ends. CDR3 length: 11 amino acids. Produced via immunoSEQ multiplex PCR; TCRdb's table is partial and in-frame only. The sample carries approximately 500,000 clones, 78% recorded once. The material sequenced was PBMCs. This sequence joins TRBV7-9 and TRBJ1-1; no clear D gene. The sequence came from a woman in her forties in good health. Some clones in this sample may be carry-over from other donors' samples. The CDR3 here is CASSSSTEAFF. The CDR3 DNA follows: TGTGCCAGCAGCTCCTCCACTGAAGCTTTCTTT. Combining the CDR3 with reference TRBV7-9 and TRBJ1-1 gives the whole variable domain DTGVSQNPRHKITKRGQNVTFRCDPISEHNRLYWYRQTLGQGPEFLTYFQNEAQLEKSRLLSDRFSAERPKGSFSTLEIQRTEQGDSAMYLCASSSSTEAFFGQGTRLTVV.